The next 19 T cell receptor beta chains were all read from a single sample in a study of cytomegalovirus exposure and HLA in healthy donors. PCR was performed using 60 Vbeta and 13 Jbeta primers. The data were produced by immunoSEQ multiplex PCR, yet TCRdb's version contains in-frame clones alone and is incomplete. The sample has about 100,000 clones; 79% are singletons. Sequenced input: PBMCs. Receptors were obtained from a female donor in good health and CMV-seropositive.

This clone was counted between two and nine times. The chain has TRBV30 and TRBJ1-3; 7 positions match TRBD1. Per the germline V gene, CDR1 is GTSNPN and CDR2 is SVGIG (reference sequence). This CDR3 spans 15 amino acids. Trimming cost V 5 bases and J 3 bases; bases outside gene matches: 10. The CDR3 coding sequence is TGTGCCTGGGATCCGGGACAGCCGAATGGAAACACCATATATTTT. Amino acid sequence: CAWDPGQPNGNTIYF.

V is TRBV7-9 and J is TRBJ1-5; D may be TRBD1 (5 bases). Looked up from germline, CDR1 is SEHNR and CDR2 is FQNEAQ (reference sequence). There are 19 residues in the CDR3. V was clipped by 1 base and J by 5 bases, with 24 bases between them. The CDR3 coding sequence is TGTGCCAGCAGCTTAGTACCCGTCGTGGGGCCCAACTATCATCAGCCCCAGCATTTT. Protein product: CASSLVPVVGPNYHQPQHF.

The rearrangement joins TRBV19 to TRBJ1-4; a possible D gene is TRBD1 (6 bases). Germline V gene lookup returns CDR1 LNHDA and CDR2 SQIVND (reference sequence). V was clipped by 6 bases and J by 15 bases, with 14 bases between them. This CDR3 comprises 11 residues. The CDR3 spells CASSRGPGLFF. CDR3 nucleotides: TGTGCCAGTAGCAGGGGACCTGGATTGTTTTTT.

The chain joins TRBV9 to TRBJ1-1; 10 bases agree with TRBD1. The CDR3 has 14 residues. Germline values: CDR1 SGDLS, CDR2 YYNGEE. The V segment lost 0 bases and the J segment 4 bases; nucleotides outside the gene matches: 0. The CDR3 spells CASSVGTGGTEAFF. The CDR3 nucleotides are TGTGCCAGCAGCGTAGGGACAGGGGGCACTGAAGCTTTCTTT.

V is TRBV27 and J is TRBJ1-5; 8 positions agree with TRBD1. Germline V gene data show CDR1 as MNHEY and CDR2 as SMNVEV (reference sequence). The CDR3 consists of 15 residues. With V trimmed by 4 bases and J by 3 bases, 5 bases remained unmatched. In nucleotides, the CDR3 is TGTGCCAGCAGTTCGAGACAGGGGATCAATCAGCCCCAGCATTTT. This codes for CASSSRQGINQPQHF.

The rearrangement joins TRBV4-1 to TRBJ1-5, with D hard to call. The CDR3 totals 15 residues. Looked up from germline, CDR1 is MGHRA and CDR2 is YSYEKL. V lost 0 bases and J lost 4, with 10 bases in between. In nucleotides, the CDR3 is TGCGCCAGCAGCCAAGATCGCGGTGCGAATCAGCCCCAGCATTTT. This translates into CASSQDRGANQPQHF.

The V call is TRBV5-4, the J call TRBJ2-5; D is unclear. Trimming shortened V by 0 bases and J by 3 bases, and 9 bases separated the two germline ends. The CDR3 runs to 14 residues. Germline CDR1 is SGHNT and CDR2 is YYREEE (reference sequence). This CDR3 is CASSLEAAEETQYF. The CDR3 nucleotides read TGTGCCAGCAGCTTGGAAGCCGCGGAAGAGACCCAGTACTTC.

CDR3 in DNA: TGCGCCAGCAGCCCCAGTACCTTCACAGATACGCAGTATTTT. Translating it yields CASSPSTFTDTQYF. This chain joins TRBV5-1 and TRBJ2-3; D not certain. CDR1 is SGHRS, CDR2 YFSETQ, per germline. The CDR3 runs 14 residues. V was cut by 4 bases and J by 2 bases, with 11 bases left in between.

CDR3 residues: CSVAGAQGSSYEQYF. The CDR3 DNA is TGCAGCGTTGCTGGGGCGCAGGGTAGTTCCTACGAGCAGTACTTC. The V gene is TRBV29-1, the J gene TRBJ2-7; a possible D gene is TRBD1 (5 bases). The CDR3 spans 15 residues. Per the germline V gene, CDR1 is SQVTM and CDR2 is ANQGSEA. V lost 4 bases and J 1 base, leaving 17 bases between the germline ends.

V and J are TRBV6-6 and TRBJ1-5; D gene unclear. V gave up 0 bases and J gave up 2 bases, with 8 bases separating them. This CDR3 contains 15 residues. Germline V gene data show CDR1 as MNHNY and CDR2 as SVGAGI (reference sequence). CDR3 coding DNA: TGTGCCAGCAGTTACTCCGGCGAGGGCAATCAGCCCCAGCATTTT. It yields the protein CASSYSGEGNQPQHF.

A single count supports this clone. V is TRBV25-1 and J is TRBJ2-7; D possibly corresponds to TRBD1 (5 bases). The CDR3 length is 15 residues. Trimming took 3 bases from V and 2 from J, leaving 14 bases between them. Germline V gene data show CDR1 as MGHDK and CDR2 as SYGVNS. Written as DNA, the CDR3 is TGTGCCAGCAGTGATCCACAGGCCCTCACCTACGAGCAGTACTTC. Translated, it gives CASSDPQALTYEQYF.

The rearrangement links TRBV27 to TRBJ2-3; 11 nucleotides agree with TRBD2. The trim removed 2 bases at V and 5 bases at J, leaving 3 bases unmatched. This CDR3 comprises 15 residues. CDR1 MNHEY and CDR2 SMNVEV come from the germline V gene (reference sequence). CDR3 residues: CASSLVAGGIDTQYF. The CDR3 nucleotides are TGTGCCAGCAGTTTAGTAGCGGGGGGGATAGATACGCAGTATTTT.

CDR3 DNA: TGTGCCAGCACCGTCACAGGGGATGGCTACACCTTC. This codes for CASTVTGDGYTF. V and J are TRBV5-5 and TRBJ1-2; 7 bases are a match to TRBD1. The V segment lost 6 bases and the J segment 6 bases; nucleotides outside the gene matches: 5. The CDR3 has 12 residues. Germline loops: CDR1 SGHKS, CDR2 YYEKEE (reference sequence).

V usage is TRBV5-6 and J usage is TRBJ1-2, with D unresolved. Germline CDR1 and CDR2: SGHDT and YYEEEE. Trimming took 0 bases from V and 3 from J, leaving 12 bases between them. The CDR3 loop spans 15 amino acids. In nucleotides, the CDR3 is TGTGCCAGCAGCTTGGGTCCCGACGGAGACTATGGCTACACCTTC. It yields the protein CASSLGPDGDYGYTF.

This chain joins TRBV7-2 and TRBJ1-5, with 7 bases matching TRBD1. The germline CDR1 and CDR2 sequences are SGHTA and FQGNSA. The CDR3 consists of 13 residues. Trimming cost V 5 bases and J 6 bases; bases outside gene matches: 4. The CDR3 sequence is CASSDRVGQPQHF. CDR3 coding DNA: TGTGCCAGCAGCGACAGGGTCGGTCAGCCCCAGCATTTT.

Only a few counts were recorded for this clone. The rearrangement uses TRBV6-1 and TRBJ1-2, with unresolved D. The V end lost 8 bases, the J end lost 2 bases, and 6 bases lay between the germline ends. Germline-derived CDR1 and CDR2 are MNHNS and SASEGT. This CDR3 is 11 amino acids long. The CDR3 DNA reads as TGTGCCAGCTCAGAAAACTATGGCTACACCTTC. This sequence encodes CASSENYGYTF.

The chain has TRBV7-2 and TRBJ2-7, with D possibly matching TRBD1 (5 bases). V lost 1 base, J lost 0 bases, and 13 bases lay in between. Germline V gives CDR1 SGHTA, CDR2 FQGNSA. CDR3 length equals 16 residues. DNA of the CDR3: TGTGCCAGCAGCTTAGAGTTAGGGGTCCCCTCCTACGAGCAGTACTTC. Translated, it gives CASSLELGVPSYEQYF.

This chain joins TRBV21-1 and TRBJ1-2; the table's D call, TRBD1, was not checked against the DNA. TRBV21-1 is a pseudogene. CDR3 length equals 16 residues. CDR3: CASSKKNLTPSYGYTF. The CDR3 coding sequence is TGTGCCAGCAGCAAAAAAAACCTGACACCTTCCTATGGCTACACCTTC.

The CDR3 loop reads CASSLDLSSGNTIYF. The CDR3 DNA follows: TGTGCCAGCAGCTTGGACTTGAGCTCTGGAAACACCATATATTTT. V gene TRBV5-4 combines with J gene TRBJ1-3; D remains ambiguous. This CDR3 spans 15 amino acids. V lost 0 bases, J lost 0 bases, and 7 bases lay in between. Germline CDR1 SGHNT, CDR2 YYREEE (reference sequence).